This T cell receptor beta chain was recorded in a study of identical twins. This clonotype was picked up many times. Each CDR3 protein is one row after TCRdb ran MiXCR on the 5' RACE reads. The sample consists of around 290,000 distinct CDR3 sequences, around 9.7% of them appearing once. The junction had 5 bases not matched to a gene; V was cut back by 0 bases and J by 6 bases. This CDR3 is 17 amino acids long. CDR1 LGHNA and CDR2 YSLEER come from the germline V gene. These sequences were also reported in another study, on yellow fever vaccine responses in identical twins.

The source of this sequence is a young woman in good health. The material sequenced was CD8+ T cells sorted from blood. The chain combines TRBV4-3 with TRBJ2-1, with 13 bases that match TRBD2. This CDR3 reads CASSQEPLAGGFNEQFF. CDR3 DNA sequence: TGCGCCAGCAGCCAAGAGCCACTAGCGGGAGGGTTCAATGAGCAGTTCTTC.